These 19 T cell receptor beta chains share one sample of origin, sequenced in a study of CD8+ T cells in alopecia areata. Using CD4, CD8alpha, NKG2D, NKG2ACE and other markers, pooled cutaneous lymph node cells were sorted. As the sequencing template, cDNA was produced by extracting RNA and reverse transcribing it. Profiled with immunoSEQ multiplex PCR; TCRdb holds only in-frame clones, not every one. The record shows approximately 10,000 clones for this sample, with no singletons present. Sequences were obtained from CD8+ T cells sorted from a lymph node. The origin of the receptors is a C3H/HeJ mouse with alopecia areata. Strain haplotype at MHC: H2-k.

Ten or more counts support this clone. Mouse names are used for the genes. CDR3 amino acids: CASSLASGGQDTQYF. The CDR3 bases that were read are TGTGCCAGCAGCTTAGCTTCTGGGGGCCAAGAC. This rearrangement joins TRBV3 to TRBJ2-5; 7 positions match TRBD2. The read ends 4 residues early relative to the CDR3; the germline J gene fills the gap. Trimming took 0 bases from V and 2 from J; bases not matched to a gene: 2. CDR1 SNHLY and CDR2 FYNGKV come from the germline V gene (reference sequence). This CDR3 is built from 15 residues.

This clone was counted only a few times. Gene names refer to mouse genes. The read terminates 4 residues before the CDR3 end, so the remaining end is supplied by the germline J gene. The rearrangement uses TRBV29 and TRBJ2-7; 8 nucleotides match TRBD2. J gave up 0 bases and V 7 bases, and 5 bases lay outside the gene matches. In germline, CDR1 is MSHET, CDR2 SYDVDS. The CDR3 consists of 14 residues. CDR3 region: CASNRLGSSYEQYF. CDR3 bases read: TGTGCTAGCAATCGACTGGGGAGCTCCTAT.

This clone was recorded at least ten times. Gene names and germline match the mouse. Sequencing ends 4 residues short of the CDR3 end; the germline J gene provides the rest. This chain uses TRBV13-2 with TRBJ2-7; TRBD2 matches at 7 bases. Germline V gene data show CDR1 as NNHNN and CDR2 as SYGAGS (reference sequence). This CDR3 contains 14 residues. With 3 bases clipped from V and 0 bases from J, the junction kept 3 bases outside the gene matches. Incomplete CDR3 DNA: TGTGCCAGCGGTGGAACTGGGGACTCCTAT. This gives the protein CASGGTGDSY. The whole CDR3 protein is CASGGTGDSYEQYF.

This clone was found many times. Gene names are mouse gene names. The read is 4 residues too short to cover the CDR3 end, so that end is filled in from the germline J gene. V usage is TRBV13-1 and J usage is TRBJ2-5, with 11 positions matching TRBD2. This CDR3 contains 16 residues. Germline CDR1 and CDR2: NSHNY and SYGAGN. J was trimmed by 2 bases and V by 5 bases; bases with no gene match: 7. The sequenced CDR3 bases are TGTGCCAGCAGCTCCCGGGACTGGGGGTCCCAAGAC. Protein sequence: CASSSRDWGSQD. The full CDR3 reads CASSSRDWGSQDTQYF.

The sample holds many counts of this clone. The genes are named according to mouse. The read falls 4 residues short of the CDR3 end, and the missing part is taken from the germline J gene. This rearrangement joins TRBV5 to TRBJ2-7; 11 positions agree with TRBD1. CDR1 and CDR2 from the germline V gene are LGHNA and YNLKQL (reference sequence). The CDR3 is 15 residues long. This CDR3 reads CASSQEGDRGYEQYF. The sequenced part of the CDR3 DNA is TGTGCCAGCAGCCAAGAGGGGGACAGGGGGTAT.

This clone has a count of ten or more. Mouse names are used for the genes. The read finishes 3 residues shy of the CDR3 end, and the germline J gene is used to complete it. The V gene is TRBV15, the J gene TRBJ1-6; TRBD1 agrees at 10 bases. TRBJ1-6 is recorded as an ORF, its role being uncertain. The V gene end was trimmed by 2 bases and the J gene end by 0 bases; junction bases not matched to a gene: 4. Germline V gene data show CDR1 as SGHND and CDR2 as FRSKSL. CDR3 length equals 18 residues. This CDR3 reads CASSLRGQGHSYNSPLYF. The CDR3 bases that were read are TGTGCCAGCAGTTTACGGGGACAGGGGCATTCCTATAATTCGCCC.

This clone was seen at least ten times. All gene names here are mouse names. The read stops 4 residues short of the end of the CDR3; the missing end is completed from the germline J gene. This rearrangement joins TRBV14 to TRBJ1-1; 10 bases agree with TRBD1. This CDR3 region has 15 residues. The germline gives CDR1 SGHDT, CDR2 FRDEAV. Losses at the gene ends were 5 bases for V and 1 base for J; bases not matched to a gene: 5. The sequenced part of the CDR3 DNA is TGTGCCAGCAGCCCGGGACAGGGGTTAAACACA. This gives the protein CASSPGQGLNT. Given in full, the CDR3 is CASSPGQGLNTEVFF. The full variable domain, with the rest looked up from reference TRBV14 and TRBJ1-1, is EAGVTQSPRYAVLQEGQAVSFWCDPISGHDTLYWYQQPRDQGPQLLVYFRDEAVIDNSQLPSDRFSAVRPKGTNSTLKIQSAKQGDTATYLCASSPGQGLNTEVFFGKGTRLTVV.

This clone occurred many times. These gene names are mouse names. Sequencing ends 4 residues short of the CDR3 end; the germline J gene provides the rest. V gene TRBV1 combines with J gene TRBJ2-4; 8 bases align to TRBD2. CDR1 is NSQYPW and CDR2 is LRSPGD in the germline V gene (reference sequence). This CDR3 has 15 residues. The junction had 6 bases not matched to a gene; V was cut back by 7 bases and J by 0 bases. CDR3 region: CTCKRLGTSQNTLYF. The CDR3 bases that were read are TGCACCTGCAAGCGACTGGGGACTAGTCAAAAC. Drawing the rest from reference TRBV1 and TRBJ2-4, the complete variable domain is VTLLEQNPRWRLVPRGQAVNLRCILKNSQYPWMSWYQQDLQKQLQWLFTLRSPGDKEVKSLPGADYLATRVTDTELRLQVANMSQGRTLYCTCKRLGTSQNTLYFGAGTRLSVL.

With respect to this clone: Gene names denote mouse genes. The read gets to within 4 residues of the CDR3 end, and the germline J gene fills in the rest. V usage is TRBV2 and J usage is TRBJ2-5, with TRBD1 as a possible D gene (6 bases). The germline CDR1 and CDR2 sequences are LGHNA and YSYQKL. This CDR3 has 14 residues. V lost 1 base to trimming and J lost 2 bases, with 7 bases between them. Incomplete CDR3 DNA: TGTGCCAGCAGCCAAGGGGACATCCAAGAC. Translated: CASSQGDIQD. The complete CDR3 sequence is CASSQGDIQDTQYF. The complete variable domain, with remaining parts taken from reference TRBV2 and TRBJ2-5, reads DPKIIQKPKYLVAVTGSEKILICEQYLGHNAMYWYRQSAKKPLEFMFSYSYQKLMDNQTASSRFQPQSSKKNHLDLQITALKPDDSATYFCASSQGDIQDTQYFGPGTRLLVL.

This clone was recorded many times. The genes are named according to mouse. The CDR3 end lies 4 residues beyond the end of the read and is filled in from the germline J gene. The rearrangement uses TRBV13-3 and TRBJ2-2; 8 positions match TRBD1. V lost 3 bases, J lost 2 bases, and 3 bases stayed unmatched. The CDR3 spans 15 residues. CDR1 is NNHDY, CDR2 SYVADS, per germline. The covered CDR3 bases are TGTGCCAGCAGTGCAGGGGGCGGGAACACCGGG. Residues: CASSAGGGNTG. The CDR3 in its entirety is CASSAGGGNTGQLYF.

This clone was seen ten or more times. All gene names here are mouse names. With the read ending 4 residues before the CDR3 end, the germline J gene is used to fill in that end. Additional DNA sequences in this sample encode the identical CDR3. This chain uses TRBV31 with TRBJ2-3; TRBD2 is a possible D gene (6 bases). The CDR3 totals 16 residues. Looked up from germline, CDR1 is GKSSPN and CDR2 is SITVG. V was trimmed by 0 bases and J by 0 bases, leaving 13 bases between them. CDR3 region: CAWSLPGLPSAETLYF. The DNA read from the CDR3 is TGTGCCTGGAGTCTCCCGGGACTTCCTAGTGCAGAA. The full variable domain, in which reference TRBV31 and TRBJ2-3 provide the parts outside the CDR3, is AQTIHQWPVAEIKAVGSPLSLGCTIKGKSSPNLYWYWQATGGTLQQLFYSITVGQVESVVQLNLSASRPKDDQFILSTEKLLLSHSGFYLCAWSLPGLPSAETLYFGSGTRLTVL.

Comment on this clone: Gene names denote mouse genes. The read terminates 4 residues before the CDR3 end, so the remaining end is supplied by the germline J gene. The rearrangement uses TRBV19 and TRBJ2-1; tentative D call: TRBD1 (6 bases). The CDR3 is made up of 15 amino acids. Germline V gives CDR1 FNHDT, CDR2 SITEND (reference sequence). Trimming removed 4 bases at V and 1 base at J, with 12 bases between. The covered CDR3 bases are TGTGCCAGCAGTGCACCGGGACAAAACTATGCT. The encoded protein is CASSAPGQNYA. The CDR3 as a whole reads CASSAPGQNYAEQFF.

This clone was found many times. The genes and germline here are from mouse. The CDR3 is CASSLNWGTSSAETLYF. The CDR3 bases that were read are TGTGCCAGCAGTTTGAACTGGGGGACCTCTAGTGCAGAA. The rearrangement links TRBV14 to TRBJ2-3, with 8 positions matching TRBD2. With the read ending 4 residues before the CDR3 end, the germline J gene is used to fill in that end. Germline assignment: CDR1 SGHDT and CDR2 FRDEAV. The CDR3 runs 17 residues. The V gene end was trimmed by 2 bases and the J gene end by 0 bases; junction bases not matched to a gene: 8.

This clone was counted ten times or more. Mouse gene names apply. The read stops 4 residues short of the end of the CDR3; the missing end is completed from the germline J gene. The chain couples TRBV5 to TRBJ2-5; TRBD2 aligns across 10 bases. In germline, CDR1 is LGHNA, CDR2 YNLKQL (reference sequence). With V trimmed by 1 base and J by 1 base, 2 bases remained unmatched. The CDR3 length is 16 residues. The CDR3 bases that were read are TGTGCCAGCAGCCAAGGACTGGGGGGACACCAAGAC. Encoded protein: CASSQGLGGHQD. The whole CDR3 reads CASSQGLGGHQDTQYF.

To note about this clone: Germline and genes: mouse. The read is 4 residues too short to cover the CDR3 end, so that end is filled in from the germline J gene. The rearrangement links TRBV13-1 to TRBJ2-4; TRBD2 matches 8 bases. Germline CDR1 is NSHNY and CDR2 is SYGAGN. This CDR3 has 14 residues. The sequenced part of the CDR3 DNA is TGTGCCAGCAGTGATCGGGGGGGCGAAAAC. Its protein is CASSDRGGEN. The CDR3 in its entirety is CASSDRGGENTLYF.

A note on this clone: The junction differs from germline at one of its ends, possibly a read error. The listed genes are named as in mouse. The read stops 4 residues short of the end of the CDR3; the missing end is completed from the germline J gene. The chain employs TRBV13-2 and TRBJ2-2; 7 bases line up with TRBD1. In germline, CDR1 is NNHNN, CDR2 SYGAGS (reference sequence). There are 15 residues in the CDR3. CDR3 amino acids: CAGGDPGQNTGQLYF. The DNA read from the CDR3 is TGTGCCGGCGGTGATCCGGGACAGAACACCGGG.

This clone was detected many times. All gene names here are mouse names. The covered CDR3 bases are TGTGCCAGCAGTAACAGGGCAGAA. This sequence encodes CASSNRAE. The full CDR3 reads CASSNRAETLYF. The gene calls are TRBV19 and TRBJ2-3, with D maybe TRBD1 (5 bases). The CDR3 goes on 4 residues after the read ends, and that part is filled in from the germline J gene. Trimming stripped 3 bases from V and 3 bases from J, with 5 bases between. Germline V lookup: CDR1 FNHDT, CDR2 SITEND (reference sequence). This CDR3 comprises 12 residues.

This clone was seen ten or more times. All gene names here are mouse names. CDR3 protein: CTCSAAGGVSAETLYF. The sequenced part of the CDR3 DNA is TGCACCTGCAGTGCAGCCGGGGGGGTTAGTGCAGAA. This chain joins TRBV1 and TRBJ2-3; 7 bases map to TRBD2. The read ends 4 residues early relative to the CDR3; the germline J gene fills the gap. Germline V lookup: CDR1 NSQYPW, CDR2 LRSPGD (reference sequence). Trimming cost V 1 base and J 0 bases; bases outside gene matches: 4. The CDR3 is 16 residues long.

This clone was seen at least ten times. Gene names follow the mouse nomenclature. The CDR3 sequence is CASGERGDTEVFF. CDR3 DNA, as far as it was read: TGTGCCAGCGGTGAGCGGGGGGACACA. This chain links TRBV13-2 with TRBJ1-1; TRBD1 is a possible D gene (5 bases). Coverage ceases 4 residues before the CDR3 finishes, and the germline J gene fills in the end. Trimming removed 2 bases at V and 3 bases at J, with 8 bases between. Per germline, CDR1 NNHNN and CDR2 SYGAGS (reference sequence). The length of the CDR3 is 13 residues.